This T cell receptor beta chain was observed in a study of T cells after yellow fever vaccination. Across the study: Each low-cell-number fraction was prepared by means of SMART-Seq v4 Ultra Low Input.

This clonotype turned up a few times. Its antigen is unidentified. Study-wide results and limits: Bulk-population clonotypes that are abundant could appear as contaminants in FACS-sorted repertoires. After the booster, over 95% of CD4 and around nine tenths of CD8 primary-response clones were re-detected. Of the clonotypes, a small share occurred in both CD4 and CD8 compartments.

In TCRdb, the 5' RACE reads were re-called with MiXCR into one record per CDR3 protein. The table lists some 550,000 distinct CDR3 sequences, approximately 21% of them singletons. The sample was PBMCs, taken 15 days after the yellow fever booster vaccination. The TCR was taken from a man aged 25 to 40 who received the YFV17D yellow fever vaccine.

CDR3 sequence: CASSWLAGGPGELFF. In DNA, the CDR3 is TGTGCCAGCAGTTGGCTAGCGGGAGGGCCCGGGGAGCTGTTTTTT. V is TRBV28 and J is TRBJ2-2; TRBD2 matches at 12 bases. The CDR3 sequence is 15 residues long. Trimming removed 4 bases from V and 6 bases from J; junction bases left unmatched: 3. Germline V gene lookup returns CDR1 MDHEN and CDR2 SYDVKM.